These 14 T cell receptor beta chains originate from one sample sequenced in a study of shared clonotypes between healthy human individuals (dated by TCRdb to about 2020). The receptor library was made with the immunoSEQ multiplex PCR assay. TCRdb re-hosts the immuneACCESS table, in-frame sequences only. Its copies lack some clones; in the studies checked, an unresolved V gene accounts for under half of them, and the cause for the rest is not known. Within this sample are fewer than 2.5 million clones, with approximately 94% of them counted one time only. The leading ten clones occupy 0.36% of the sample. Sequencing was done on a sample of naive CD4+ T cells from PBMCs. Read against the paper, the sample's cell subset or site label means: CD45RA+ positively selected. The receptor source for this set is a man aged 18 to 29 in good health. Some clones in this sample may be carry-over from other donors' samples.

On this clone itself: An end of the junction does not agree with germline; a read error may underlie this. The V gene is TRBV20-1, the J gene TRBJ2-3, with 7 bases fitting TRBD2. Looked up from germline, CDR1 is DFQATT and CDR2 is SNEGSKA (reference sequence). The CDR3 has 11 residues. CDR3 nucleotides: TGCGGTGCGGGAGGCACAGATACGCAGTATTTT. Translated: CGAGGTDTQYF.

The rearrangement joins TRBV7-2 to TRBJ2-7, with 7 bases lining up with TRBD2. The CDR3 is made up of 16 amino acids. After removal of 2 bases from V and 3 bases from J, the junction contained 10 bases not matched to a gene. Germline CDR1 SGHTA, CDR2 FQGNSA. The CDR3 nucleotides read TGTGCCAGCAGCTTAATGGGCGGGAGATTAGGCTACGAGCAGTACTTC. Encoded protein: CASSLMGGRLGYEQYF.

The rearrangement joins TRBV4-2 to TRBJ2-7; D is unresolved. V was shortened by 0 bases and J by 7 bases, with 13 bases between the two germline ends. The germline CDR1 and CDR2 sequences are LGHNA and YNFKEQ. The length of the CDR3 is 14 residues. CDR3 in amino acids: CASSQELLAREQYF. CDR3 bases: TGTGCCAGCAGCCAAGAGCTCTTAGCTCGGGAGCAGTACTTC.

The V and J genes are TRBV7-2 and TRBJ2-5; 7 nucleotides agree with TRBD2. Per the germline V gene, CDR1 is SGHTA and CDR2 is FQGNSA. The CDR3 has 16 amino acids. Trimming removed 3 bases from V and 0 bases from J; junction bases left unmatched: 7. CDR3 region: CASSLQYSGHQETQYF. The CDR3 DNA follows: TGTGCCAGCAGCTTGCAATATAGCGGGCACCAAGAGACCCAGTACTTC.

This chain connects TRBV7-8 to TRBJ1-1; D gene ambiguous. The CDR3 covers 13 residues. V was shortened by 5 bases and J by 2 bases, with 9 bases between the two germline ends. Per the germline V gene, CDR1 is SGHVS and CDR2 is FQNEAQ. CDR3 DNA: TGTGCCAGCAGCAGGTTGGTCAACACTGAAGCTTTCTTT. Its translation: CASSRLVNTEAFF.

V gene TRBV5-1 combines with J gene TRBJ1-4; D possibly corresponds to TRBD1 (5 bases). Trimming took off 2 bases at V and 8 bases at J, with 10 bases between the two ends. The germline V gene has CDR1 SGHRS and CDR2 YFSETQ. The CDR3 is made up of 13 amino acids. The CDR3, as DNA: TGCGCCAGCAGCTTAGGACAAAAGGAAAAACTGTTTTTT. This codes for CASSLGQKEKLFF.

In its sample, this clone was seen a few times. CDR3 DNA sequence: TGTGCCAGCACCTCCTCTGGGGGCAGGTCCAATCAGCCCCAGCATTTT. Translated: CASTSSGGRSNQPQHF. The gene calls are TRBV28 and TRBJ1-5; tentative D call: TRBD1 (6 bases). This CDR3 spans 16 amino acids. V lost 7 bases, J lost 3 bases, and 19 bases lay in between. Germline CDR1 reads MDHEN; CDR2 reads SYDVKM.

This clone was detected once. V and J are TRBV13 and TRBJ2-2; D gene ambiguous. Germline CDR1 is PRHDT and CDR2 is FYEKMQ (reference sequence). Between the trimmed V and J ends, which lost 0 bases and 0 bases, there was a span of 5 bases. The CDR3 runs to 15 residues. The CDR3 bases are TGTGCCAGCAGCTTAGGGAGTTCGAACACCGGGGAGCTGTTTTTT. It translates to CASSLGSSNTGELFF.

The chain joins TRBV10-3 to TRBJ1-1, with TRBD1 matching 10 bases. The germline CDR1 and CDR2 sequences are ENHRY and SYGVKD. The CDR3 length is 18 residues. Trimming removed 4 bases from V and 2 bases from J; junction bases left unmatched: 13. The CDR3 reads CAISVRASGTGVNTEAFF. Written as DNA, the CDR3 is TGTGCCATCAGTGTAAGGGCTAGTGGGACAGGGGTCAACACTGAAGCTTTCTTT.

The chain combines TRBV5-1 with TRBJ2-2; D gene uncertain. The CDR3 is 13 residues long. The V and J ends lost 5 bases and 5 bases respectively, with 10 bases between them. The germline CDR1 and CDR2 sequences are SGHRS and YFSETQ. The CDR3 DNA reads TGCGCCAGCAGAAATCAGTCGACCGGGGAGCTGTTTTTT. Amino acid sequence: CASRNQSTGELFF. Supplemented by reference TRBV5-1 and TRBJ2-2, the full variable domain reads KAGVTQTPRYLIKTRGQQVTLSCSPISGHRSVSWYQQTPGQGLQFLFEYFSETQRNKGNFPGRFSGRQFSNSRSEMNVSTLELGDSALYLCASRNQSTGELFFGEGSRLTVL.

The rearrangement uses TRBV27 and TRBJ2-1; 8 bases align to TRBD1. Looked up from germline, CDR1 is MNHEY and CDR2 is SMNVEV (reference sequence). V dropped 4 bases and J dropped 7; count of bases not matched to a gene: 18. The CDR3 runs to 18 residues. CDR3 region: CASSSRGPSRGSRNEQFF. The DNA for the CDR3 is TGTGCCAGCAGTTCCAGGGGGCCCAGCCGCGGGTCGAGAAATGAGCAGTTCTTC.

The sample holds one count of this clone. This sequence joins TRBV7-9 and TRBJ2-5, with D tentatively TRBD1 or TRBD2 (6 bases each). The CDR3 has 14 amino acids. The V gene's germline CDR1 is SEHNR and CDR2 FQNEAQ (reference sequence). The germline V and J ends were trimmed by 1 base and 5 bases, with 11 bases remaining between them. The CDR3 DNA reads as TGTGCCAGCAGCTTAGGAGGGGGGTATGAGACCCAGTACTTC. Encoded protein: CASSLGGGYETQYF.

The rearrangement uses TRBV11-3 and TRBJ2-1, with 9 bases aligning to TRBD2. The germline V gene encodes CDR1 SGHNT and CDR2 YENEEA. The V segment lost 5 bases and the J segment 6 bases; nucleotides outside the gene matches: 14. CDR3 size: 17 residues. In DNA, the CDR3 is TGTGCCAGCAGCCTTACCGGCCTAGCGGGATACCCCAATGAGCAGTTCTTC. It yields the protein CASSLTGLAGYPNEQFF.

The genes are TRBV29-1 and TRBJ1-4; D is possibly TRBD1 (6 bases). The germline V gene has CDR1 SQVTM and CDR2 ANQGSEA. The CDR3 covers 12 residues. V was cut by 6 bases and J by 8 bases, with 13 bases left in between. The CDR3, as DNA: TGCAGCGTACAGGGCCTTGGGGAAAAACTGTTTTTT. The encoded protein is CSVQGLGEKLFF.